A selection of T cell receptor beta chains follows, all from one sample in a study of somatic mutations in cytotoxic T cells in rheumatoid arthritis. The method was immunoSEQ multiplex PCR; TCRdb's version includes in-frame clones alone and lacks a portion of them. Seen here are approximately 23,000 clones, 65% to 85% observed once, and the top ten hold around 11%. The sample consisted of CD8+ T cells sorted from blood. These receptors were collected from an adult with rheumatoid arthritis. Both conserved end residues are part of each CDR3. D genes are given only for firm matches. Expanded clones get a size class; other rows say once, few or many, or leave the size out.

j_call: TRBJ2-5; d_call: .; v_call: TRBV11-1; clone_size: once; cdr3_aa: CASSLGSQETQYF; cdr3_nt: TGTGCCAGCAGCTTAGGCAGCCAAGAGACCCAGTACTTC
j_call: TRBJ2-1; d_call: .; v_call: TRBV19; clone_size: .; cdr3_aa: CASSIDSAVLNEQFF; cdr3_nt: TGTGCCAGTAGTATAGATTCCGCGGTCCTGAATGAGCAGTTCTTC
j_call: TRBJ1-1; d_call: .; v_call: TRBV4-1; clone_size: once; cdr3_aa: CASSQPFGQEGNTEAFF; cdr3_nt: TGCGCCAGCAGCCAGCCGTTCGGCCAGGAGGGGAACACTGAAGCTTTCTTT
j_call: TRBJ1-1; d_call: TRBD1; v_call: TRBV4-1; clone_size: .; cdr3_aa: CASSRTGNTEAFF; cdr3_nt: TGCGCCAGCAGCCGGACAGGGAACACTGAAGCTTTCTTT
j_call: TRBJ2-1; d_call: TRBD2; v_call: TRBV2; clone_size: .; cdr3_aa: CASSKGRLAGGVNEQFF; cdr3_nt: TGTGCCAGCAGTAAGGGTAGACTAGCGGGAGGGGTAAATGAGCAGTTCTTC
j_call: TRBJ2-1; d_call: TRBD1; v_call: TRBV4-1; clone_size: .; cdr3_aa: CATATGGHNEQFF; cdr3_nt: TGCGCCACCGCGACAGGGGGTCACAATGAGCAGTTCTTC
j_call: TRBJ2-2; d_call: .; v_call: TRBV5-4; clone_size: .; cdr3_aa: CASSFRSGELFF; cdr3_nt: TGTGCCAGCAGCTTCCGTTCCGGGGAGCTGTTTTTT
j_call: TRBJ2-7; d_call: .; v_call: TRBV20-1; clone_size: .; cdr3_aa: CSAIIRHEQYF; cdr3_nt: TGCAGTGCCATCATTCGCCACGAGCAGTACTTC
j_call: TRBJ2-7; d_call: .; v_call: TRBV10-3; clone_size: .; cdr3_aa: CAISDGRVGYEQYF; cdr3_nt: TGTGCCATCAGTGATGGCAGGGTAGGCTACGAGCAGTACTTC
j_call: TRBJ2-7; d_call: .; v_call: TRBV7-9; clone_size: .; cdr3_aa: CASSSRVYEQYF; cdr3_nt: TGTGCCAGCAGCTCTAGGGTCTACGAGCAGTACTTC
j_call: TRBJ2-1; d_call: .; v_call: TRBV2; clone_size: .; cdr3_aa: CASQGAYNEQFF; cdr3_nt: TGTGCCAGCCAGGGTGCCTACAATGAGCAGTTCTTC
j_call: TRBJ2-2; d_call: TRBD1; v_call: TRBV9; clone_size: .; cdr3_aa: CASSVTYRQGNTGELFF; cdr3_nt: TGTGCCAGCAGCGTAACCTATCGACAGGGAAACACCGGGGAGCTGTTTTTT
j_call: TRBJ2-1; d_call: .; v_call: TRBV5-8; clone_size: .; cdr3_aa: CASSLVRQLYNEQFF; cdr3_nt: TGTGCCAGCAGCTTGGTCCGGCAACTTTACAATGAGCAGTTCTTC
j_call: TRBJ1-3; d_call: .; v_call: TRBV5-8; clone_size: .; cdr3_aa: CASIWARNTIYF; cdr3_nt: TGTGCCAGCATCTGGGCACGAAACACCATATATTTT
j_call: TRBJ1-5; d_call: .; v_call: TRBV18; clone_size: once; cdr3_aa: CASSPADTGGNQPQHF; cdr3_nt: TGTGCCAGCTCACCGGCCGACACGGGAGGCAATCAGCCCCAGCATTTT
j_call: TRBJ2-7; d_call: .; v_call: TRBV7-9; clone_size: medium-sized; cdr3_aa: CASSLGYREQYF; cdr3_nt: TGTGCCAGCAGCTTAGGTTATCGGGAGCAGTACTTC
j_call: TRBJ1-5; d_call: TRBD1; v_call: TRBV4-3; clone_size: .; cdr3_aa: CASSQVTGTNQPQHF; cdr3_nt: TGCGCCAGCAGCCAAGTGACAGGGACGAATCAGCCCCAGCATTTT
j_call: TRBJ1-2; d_call: .; v_call: TRBV11-2; clone_size: .; cdr3_aa: CASSLGVGPWANYGYTF; cdr3_nt: TGTGCCAGCAGCTTAGGAGTCGGGCCCTGGGCTAACTATGGCTACACCTTC
j_call: TRBJ1-2; d_call: .; v_call: TRBV7-8; clone_size: .; cdr3_aa: CASSYHDGGVSGYTF; cdr3_nt: TGTGCCAGCAGCTACCATGACGGTGGGGTCTCTGGCTACACCTTC
j_call: TRBJ2-3; d_call: .; v_call: TRBV6-1; clone_size: .; cdr3_aa: CASSRFAGATDTQYF; cdr3_nt: TGTGCCAGCAGCAGGTTTGCGGGCGCCACAGATACGCAGTATTTT
j_call: TRBJ2-7; d_call: .; v_call: TRBV5-5; clone_size: .; cdr3_aa: CASSLDGSGSLYEQYF; cdr3_nt: TGTGCCAGCAGCTTGGATGGTAGCGGATCACTCTACGAGCAGTACTTC
j_call: TRBJ2-7; d_call: .; v_call: TRBV4-3; clone_size: .; cdr3_aa: CASSQGLDYEQYF; cdr3_nt: TGCGCCAGCAGCCAAGGGTTAGACTACGAGCAGTACTTC
j_call: TRBJ2-3; d_call: TRBD2; v_call: TRBV2; clone_size: .; cdr3_aa: CASSEVGLAGGPWSDTQYF; cdr3_nt: TGTGCCAGCAGTGAAGTTGGACTAGCGGGGGGGCCGTGGTCAGATACGCAGTATTTT
j_call: TRBJ1-2; d_call: .; v_call: TRBV5-6; clone_size: .; cdr3_aa: CASSLSAAHGYTF; cdr3_nt: TGTGCCAGCAGCTTATCGGCCGCACATGGCTACACCTTC
j_call: TRBJ1-2; d_call: TRBD1; v_call: TRBV2; clone_size: .; cdr3_aa: CASSEARTGPNYGYTF; cdr3_nt: TGTGCCAGCAGTGAAGCCAGGACAGGACCTAACTATGGCTACACCTTC
j_call: TRBJ1-2; d_call: .; v_call: TRBV6-4; clone_size: .; cdr3_aa: CASSDAYGYTF; cdr3_nt: TGTGCCAGCAGTGATGCCTATGGCTACACCTTC
j_call: TRBJ1-2; d_call: .; v_call: TRBV7-6; clone_size: .; cdr3_aa: CASSPLQSTYGYTF; cdr3_nt: TGTGCCAGCAGCCCCCTTCAATCCACCTATGGCTACACCTTC
j_call: TRBJ2-1; d_call: TRBD2; v_call: TRBV7-9; clone_size: once; cdr3_aa: CASSPRGSGRVRGGNEQFF; cdr3_nt: TGTGCCAGCAGCCCTCGGGGTAGCGGGAGGGTCCGGGGGGGGAATGAGCAGTTCTTC
j_call: TRBJ1-2; d_call: .; v_call: TRBV7-8; clone_size: .; cdr3_aa: CASSRDLPGSEGYTF; cdr3_nt: TGTGCCAGCAGCAGAGACTTACCGGGGAGCGAGGGCTACACCTTC
j_call: TRBJ1-5; d_call: .; v_call: TRBV4-3; clone_size: .; cdr3_aa: CASSPIINQPQHF; cdr3_nt: TGCGCCAGCAGCCCTATTATAAATCAGCCCCAGCATTTT
j_call: TRBJ1-2; d_call: TRBD1; v_call: TRBV6-1; clone_size: .; cdr3_aa: CASSDQLSRGRHYGYTF; cdr3_nt: TGTGCCAGCAGTGACCAATTAAGCAGGGGGCGTCACTATGGCTACACCTTC